This T cell receptor (beta chain) was captured by sequencing in a study of blood T cell repertoires in COVID-19. For the study at large: The samples span acute and convalescent COVID-19 from the United States, Italy and Spain. Sources were T cells, B-cell-depleted T cells, or PBMCs; the material itself was cDNA or gDNA.

Original processing notes: Amplification of reference gene primers provided the estimated nucleated cell counts. Sequenced by immunoSEQ multiplex PCR; TCRdb stores in-frame clones only, minus some. Clonal size and the V and J genes are those of that table, whereas D and trimming came from the DNA. The sample carries 65,000 to 70,000 clones, about 81% recorded once. Losses at the gene ends were 0 bases for V and 2 bases for J; bases not matched to a gene: 8. Germline V gene sequence: CDR1 SGHDT, CDR2 YYEEEE. This CDR3 is 16 amino acids long. Material for sequencing was peripheral blood. This TCR was recovered from a human donor in a cohort sampled during active COVID-19. V usage is TRBV5-6 and J usage is TRBJ2-7; 7 bases agree with TRBD2. CDR3 nucleotide sequence: TGTGCCAGCAGCTTGGGAGGGACTACCATTGCCTACGAGCAGTACTTC. Protein sequence: CASSLGGTTIAYEQYF.